This is a list of T cell receptor beta chains from one sample in a study of molecular identifiers for immune sequencing clone quantification. TCRdb reprocessed the PCR reads with MiXCR, giving one entry per CDR3 protein. The sample yields a few hundred thousand distinct CDR3 sequences, about a quarter seen once. The sequencing input was naive CD8+ T cells from blood, with Jurkat cell RNA spiked in. The receptors stem from a human donor in good health. Some libraries in this study had Jurkat cell RNA spiked in. Both conserved end residues are part of each CDR3.

TRBJ2-7	TRBV20-1	CSARQGGAGGEQYF
TRBJ2-3	TRBV20-1	CSARDFATSTDTQYF
TRBJ2-5	TRBV6-2/TRBV6-3	CASRYRTGGVETQYF
TRBJ1-4	TRBV7-9	CASSSTRDRGEKLFF
TRBJ2-1	TRBV14	CASSPLAGPYNEQFF
TRBJ2-2	TRBV7-9	CASSLPTGGDTGELFF
TRBJ2-7	TRBV7-8	CASSLSSTVTYEQDF
TRBJ1-1	TRBV12-3/TRBV12-4	CASSFDFGQTNTEAFF
TRBJ2-5	TRBV12-3/TRBV12-4	CASRGLGETQYF
TRBJ1-2	TRBV2	CASSPGQGVDYGYTF
TRBJ2-2	TRBV15	CATSLAETGELFF
TRBJ2-2	TRBV3-1	CASSPYEITGELFF
TRBJ2-1	TRBV9	CASSVGQTYNEQLF
TRBJ2-3	TRBV7-9	CASSLVKGWASGAPTDTQYF
TRBJ2-7	TRBV4-1	CASSQGQRQIYEQYF
TRBJ2-3	TRBV4-3	CASSQDFDREITDTQYF
TRBJ2-5	TRBV7-9	CASSLVADREREETQYF
TRBJ2-3	TRBV7-9	CASSLDAGEGTDTQYF
TRBJ1-1	TRBV19	CASVPGTGILNTEAFF
TRBJ1-1	TRBV19	CASSMNRAATEAFF
TRBJ1-4	TRBV5-1	CASSLTGAGEKLFF
TRBJ1-1	TRBV20-1	CGAREDPRGTEAFF
TRBJ2-1	TRBV19	CASSIISFYNEQFF
TRBJ1-5	TRBV7-6	CASSPDRGHQPQHF
TRBJ2-7	TRBV29-1	CSVEAEYEQYF
TRBJ1-1	TRBV7-9	CSSSLVTLWGQPAFF
TRBJ2-3	TRBV7-9	CASSLTGDLTGTQYF
TRBJ1-4	TRBV7-9	CASSLENEKLFF
TRBJ1-3	TRBV7-9	CASSPTLQGIGNTIYF
TRBJ1-2	TRBV25-1	CASSKGANYGYTF
TRBJ2-7	TRBV27	CASSYQGGGSEQYF
TRBJ1-2	TRBV3-1	CASSQMSWGYTF
TRBJ2-7	TRBV9	CASSVEDRVYEQYF
TRBJ1-6	TRBV2	CASLQESSYNSPLHF
TRBJ2-2	TRBV7-6	CASSLGGLGGELFF
TRBJ2-7	TRBV7-9	CASAGIPYEQYF
TRBJ2-1	TRBV4-3	CASSQNRGLRKANEQFF
TRBJ1-1	TRBV27	CASSLRGRVTEAFF
TRBJ2-6	TRBV19	CASSIMSSGANVLTF
TRBJ2-5	TRBV6-1	CASSERGSLKTQYF
TRBJ2-7	TRBV4-3	CASSQEGTYYEQYF